A single T cell receptor (beta chain) is shown here with its context. The data originate from a study of technical replicates of blood from several donors. Profiled with immunoSEQ multiplex PCR; TCRdb holds only in-frame clones, not every one. The sample yields some 14,000 clones, just under 85% seen once. The germline V gene encodes CDR1 MDHEN and CDR2 SYDVKM. The V gene lost 10 bases and the J gene lost 9 bases, with 16 bases spanning the gap. The CDR3 is made up of 11 amino acids. This receptor was taken from a human donor in good health. Sequenced input: PBMCs. The chain recombines TRBV28 with TRBJ2-7, with unresolved D. In nucleotides, the CDR3 is TGTGCCAACGCACTTACCCGGGTGCAGTACTTC. It encodes CANALTRVQYF.